The following is a T cell receptor (beta chain) sequence with its context. This clonotype showed up just a few times. This receptor's antigen is unknown. The sample holds no much larger clone one base away, and base qualities are not on file. The instrument was an Illumina HiSeq 1500. In-frame beta chains were kept once TCRdb had trimmed the public reads at Q25 with fastp and called clones with MiXCR. Under each unique CDR3 protein, matching rows form one entry showing the most common genes and DNA. The table for this sample lists 250,000 to 300,000 distinct CDR3 sequences; 20% to 25% of them were counted only once. The ten most abundant clones make up around 20% of the sample. Reading the label with the study, this specimen's treatment or condition is: in vitro stimulation with specific CMV peptide epitopes to enrich CMV-specific T cells. The data were obtained in a study of T cell repertoires in cytomegalovirus infection (dated by TCRdb to about 2019). In the study overall: The peptide stimulations were aimed at well-studied HLA-B-restricted epitopes as well as recently identified HLA-C-restricted CMV epitopes, whose presentation resists viral immunomodulation. The HLA type of each donor mattered for the analysis, because public TCR beta signatures pointed to carriage of CMV infection along with the matching HLA type.

V and J are trimmed by 3 bases and 6 bases, and the gene matches miss 3 bases of the junction. There are 13 amino acids in the CDR3, from cysteine to phenylalanine inclusive. Only the CDR3 portion is preserved as DNA: 39 bases, with reading frame beginning at the first base. The paper as a whole reports these results and caveats: Carriers of CMV infection plus the relevant HLA type were discriminated by the cumulative frequency of public TCR beta family members in the study cohort and in an independent roughly 370-donor cohort. In the ex vivo response, HLA-C-restricted CMV-specific TCR beta clonotypes were dominant, and in two of eight donors the single most frequent clonotype came from this HLA-C-restricted group.

Recombination connected TRBV12-3 or TRBV12-4 to TRBJ1-2; 8 bases in between match TRBD1. The specimen was cultured PBMCs, collected from culture after CMV antigen stimulation. This TCR came from a human donor in good health (CMV status not recorded). Some clones in this sample may be carry-over from other donors' samples. CDR3 loop: CASSLGQVDGYTF. The nucleotide sequence is TGTGCCAGCAGTTTGGGACAGGTCGATGGCTACACCTTC.